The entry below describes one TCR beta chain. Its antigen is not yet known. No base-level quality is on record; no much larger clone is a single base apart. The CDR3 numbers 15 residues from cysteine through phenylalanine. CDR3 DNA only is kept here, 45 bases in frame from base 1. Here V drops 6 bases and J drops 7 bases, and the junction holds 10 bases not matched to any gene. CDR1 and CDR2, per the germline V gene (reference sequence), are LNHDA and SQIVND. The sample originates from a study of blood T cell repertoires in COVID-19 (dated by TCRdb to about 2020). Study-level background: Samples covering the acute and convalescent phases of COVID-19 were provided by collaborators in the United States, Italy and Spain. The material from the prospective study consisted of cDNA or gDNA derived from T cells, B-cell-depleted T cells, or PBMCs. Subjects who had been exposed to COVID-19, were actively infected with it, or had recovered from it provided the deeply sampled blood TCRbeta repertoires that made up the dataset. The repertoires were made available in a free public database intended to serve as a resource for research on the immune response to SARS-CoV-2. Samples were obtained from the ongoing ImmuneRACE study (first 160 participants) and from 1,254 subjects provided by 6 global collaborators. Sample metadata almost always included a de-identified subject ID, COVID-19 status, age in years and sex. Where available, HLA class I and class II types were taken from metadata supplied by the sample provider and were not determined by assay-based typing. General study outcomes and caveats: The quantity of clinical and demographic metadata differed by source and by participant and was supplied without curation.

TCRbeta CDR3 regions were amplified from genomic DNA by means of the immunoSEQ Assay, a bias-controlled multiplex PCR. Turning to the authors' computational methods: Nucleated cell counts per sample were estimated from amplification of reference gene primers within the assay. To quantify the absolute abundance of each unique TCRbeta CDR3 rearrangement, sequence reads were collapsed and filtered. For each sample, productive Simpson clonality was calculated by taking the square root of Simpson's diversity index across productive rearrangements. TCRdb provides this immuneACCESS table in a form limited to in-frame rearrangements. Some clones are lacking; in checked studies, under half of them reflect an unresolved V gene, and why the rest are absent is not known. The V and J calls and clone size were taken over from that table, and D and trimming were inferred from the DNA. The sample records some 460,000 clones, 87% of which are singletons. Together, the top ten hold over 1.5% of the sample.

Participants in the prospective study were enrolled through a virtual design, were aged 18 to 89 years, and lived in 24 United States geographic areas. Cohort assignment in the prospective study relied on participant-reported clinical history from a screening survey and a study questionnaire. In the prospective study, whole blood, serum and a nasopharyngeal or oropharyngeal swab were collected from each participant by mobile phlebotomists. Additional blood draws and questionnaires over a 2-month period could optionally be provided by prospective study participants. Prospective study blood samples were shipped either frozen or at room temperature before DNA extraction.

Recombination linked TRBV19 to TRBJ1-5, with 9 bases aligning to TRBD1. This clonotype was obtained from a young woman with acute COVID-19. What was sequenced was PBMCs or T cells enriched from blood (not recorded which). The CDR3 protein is CASSDPGQGKQPQHF. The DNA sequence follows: TGTGCCAGTAGCGATCCGGGACAGGGAAAACAGCCCCAGCATTTT.